This T cell receptor beta chain was identified during a study of CD8+ T cells in alopecia areata. Study as a whole: Dosing spanned 6 to 18 months on tofacitinib, then 6 months off drug.

Study-level results: The study found tofacitinib significantly decreased scalp clonality and expanded CD8+ clones among the top 100. Affected lesional scalp, above all in alopecia totalis/universalis, was more clonal than normal scalp.

Notes on this clone: Its antigen is undetermined.

Between the trimmed V and J ends, which lost 1 base and 4 bases, there was a span of 9 bases. Germline V lookup: CDR1 SGHDT, CDR2 YYEEEE. This CDR3 has 14 amino acids. Investigators isolated RNA and reverse transcribed it into cDNA to act as the sequencing template. Using immunoSEQ multiplex PCR, the repertoire was profiled, and TCRdb retains in-frame clones only, with some absent. The data contain about 220,000 clones, 50% to 60% of them singletons. Described treatment: oral pan-JAK inhibitor, 5-10 mg twice daily. Researchers took lesional scalp punch biopsies and peripheral blood from people who were alopecia areata patients.

This TCR was recovered from a human donor with alopecia areata. The chain employs TRBV5-6 and TRBJ2-4; D perhaps matches TRBD1 (5 bases). Source: CD4+ T cells sorted from blood, taken at week 4, from a patient treated with tofacitinib. The CDR3 DNA is TGTGCCAGCAGCTTGAGTGGGGCTAAAAACATTCAGTACTTC. As protein: CASSLSGAKNIQYF.